This TCR beta chain was captured by sequencing in a study of T cells after posttransplantation cyclophosphamide. Regarding the study as a whole: After PTCy, TRB diversity resembled that of CNI/methotrexate controls. Donor CD8+ memory clones often dominated recipient blood repertoires at later times. Tissue-infiltrating T cells from skin or gut overlapped little with blood T cells.

This clone occurred many times. The antigen is unknown. Peripheral blood was collected from the related graft donor on the marrow donation day. Some clones are missing from TCRdb's copy, which holds only in-frame ones; the method was immunoSEQ multiplex PCR. Singletons are absent from the sample, which has 20,000 to 30,000 clones. The CDR3 extends over 14 amino acids. Germline lookup yields CDR1 MDHEN and CDR2 SYDVKM. The V gene end was trimmed by 5 bases and the J gene end by 3 bases; junction bases not matched to a gene: 6. The sequenced material came from PBMCs. This TCR came from a woman in her forties or fifties in good health, CMV-negative, and a related stem cell transplant donor. The V and J genes are TRBV28 and TRBJ1-2; 7 nucleotides line up with TRBD1. CDR3 amino acids: CASSLVGQDYGYTF. The CDR3 DNA follows: TGTGCCAGCAGTCTCGTCGGACAGGACTATGGCTACACCTTC.